This TCR beta chain was sequenced for a study of Graves' ophthalmopathy and Graves' hyperthyroidism. The V segment lost 3 bases and the J segment 0 bases; nucleotides outside the gene matches: 5. The germline V gene encodes CDR1 SGDLS and CDR2 YYNGEE. The CDR3 runs 15 residues. As the template, RNA transcripts were used to amplify TCR beta CDR3 regions. RT-PCR with HTBI primers came first, then second-round multiplex PCR. TCRdb reprocessed the multiplex PCR reads via MiXCR and lists one record per CDR3 protein. The sample includes about 600,000 distinct CDR3 sequences, just under 40% of them seen just once.

The rearrangement links TRBV9 to TRBJ2-5, with 7 bases identical to TRBD1. This receptor was taken from an adult man with Graves' hyperthyroidism. Sequenced: peripheral blood or thyroid tissue (not recorded which). The CDR3 loop is CASSARQGYQETQYF. Here the CDR3 DNA reads TGTGCCAGCAGCGCCAGACAGGGTTACCAAGAGACCCAGTACTTC.